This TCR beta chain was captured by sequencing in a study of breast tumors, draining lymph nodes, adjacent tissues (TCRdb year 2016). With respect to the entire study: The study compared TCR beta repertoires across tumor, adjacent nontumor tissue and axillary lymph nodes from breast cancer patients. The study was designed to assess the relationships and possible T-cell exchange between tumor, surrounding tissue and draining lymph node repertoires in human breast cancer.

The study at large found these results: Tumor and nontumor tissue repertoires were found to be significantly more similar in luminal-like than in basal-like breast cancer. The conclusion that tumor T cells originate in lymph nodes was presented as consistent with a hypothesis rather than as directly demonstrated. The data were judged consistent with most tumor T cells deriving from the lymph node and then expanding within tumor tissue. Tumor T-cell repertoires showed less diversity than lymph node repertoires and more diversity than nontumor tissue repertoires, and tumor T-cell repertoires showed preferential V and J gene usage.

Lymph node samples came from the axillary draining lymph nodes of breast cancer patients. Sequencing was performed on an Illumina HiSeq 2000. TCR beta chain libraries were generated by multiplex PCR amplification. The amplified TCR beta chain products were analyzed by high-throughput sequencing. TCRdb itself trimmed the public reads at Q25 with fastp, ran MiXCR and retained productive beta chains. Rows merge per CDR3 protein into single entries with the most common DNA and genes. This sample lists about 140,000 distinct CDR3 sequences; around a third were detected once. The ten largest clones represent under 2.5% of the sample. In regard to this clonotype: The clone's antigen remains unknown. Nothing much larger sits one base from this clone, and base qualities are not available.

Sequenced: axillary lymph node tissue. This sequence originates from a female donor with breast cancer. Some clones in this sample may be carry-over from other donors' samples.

The nucleotide sequence is given as TGTGCCAGCCGACGTGGGGCCGGGGAGCTGTTTTTT. Its product reads: CASRRGAGELFF. This chain joins TRBV7-2 to TRBJ2-2, with the D gene not confidently named. Including cysteine and phenylalanine, the CDR3 has 12 amino acids. Left in the record is the CDR3 DNA by itself, 36 bases read in frame from the first base. V is pared back by 8 bases and J by 6 bases, with 10 bases lying between the germline termini. The germline V gene yields SGHTA for CDR1 and FQGNSA for CDR2.